These 15 T cell receptor beta chains were sequenced from one sample in a study of blood T cell repertoires in COVID-19. This table comes from immunoSEQ multiplex PCR, and its TCRdb copy is limited to in-frame clones, with some not included. This table holds over 250,000 clones, around 84% found once. The sequencing sample was made of PBMCs or T cells enriched from blood (not recorded which). Receptors were obtained from a middle-aged man who had been exposed to COVID-19.

V gene TRBV5-4 combines with J gene TRBJ2-3; D is perhaps TRBD2 (6 bases). The CDR3 loop spans 15 amino acids. The V gene lost 4 bases and the J gene lost 3 bases, with 15 bases spanning the gap. From germline, CDR1 is SGHNT and CDR2 YYREEE (reference sequence). Here the CDR3 reads CASSTRGRGTDTQYF. The CDR3 coding sequence is TGTGCCAGCAGCACGCGAGGCCGGGGGACAGATACGCAGTATTTT.

The chain links TRBV5-4 to TRBJ2-3, with D possibly matching TRBD2 (6 bases). The CDR3 is 13 amino acids. V lost 6 bases and J lost 3, with 11 bases in between. Germline V gene lookup returns CDR1 SGHNT and CDR2 YYREEE (reference sequence). The CDR3 region has the DNA TGTGCCAGCATCGGGGGAGAAACAGATACGCAGTATTTT. It translates to CASIGGETDTQYF.

The rearrangement links TRBV12-3 or TRBV12-4 to TRBJ2-7; TRBD1 aligns across 8 bases. There are 13 residues in the CDR3. V dropped 5 bases and J dropped 1; count of bases not matched to a gene: 1. CDR3 in DNA: TGTGCCAGCAGTGGACAGGGATCCTACGAGCAGTACTTC. Protein product: CASSGQGSYEQYF.

This clone was counted between two and nine times. The rearrangement links TRBV30 to TRBJ1-2; TRBD1 might be the D (5 bases). Trimming took 3 bases from V and 12 from J, leaving 14 bases between them. The length of the CDR3 is 11 residues. CDR1 GTSNPN and CDR2 SVGIG come from the germline V gene (reference sequence). The CDR3 bases are TGTGCCTGGAGACCACAGGCCCACCACACCTTC. Residues: CAWRPQAHHTF.

CDR3 sequence reads: CATTGGSYNEQFF. In DNA form, the CDR3 reads TGCGCCACGACCGGGGGATCCTACAATGAGCAGTTCTTC. The chain has TRBV4-1 and TRBJ2-1; perhaps TRBD2 as D (6 bases). The CDR3 is made up of 13 amino acids. The V and J ends lost 10 bases and 1 base respectively, with 11 bases between them. Germline loops: CDR1 MGHRA, CDR2 YSYEKL.

The sample holds many counts of this clone. This rearrangement joins TRBV2 to TRBJ2-7, with 10 bases identical to TRBD2. Germline loops: CDR1 SNHLY, CDR2 FYNNEI. This CDR3 is 14 amino acids long. V shed 2 bases and J 6 bases; nucleotides not matched to a gene: 4. The CDR3 protein is CASSESGRVVEQYF. CDR3 nucleotide sequence: TGTGCCAGCAGTGAAAGCGGGAGGGTGGTCGAGCAGTACTTC.

V and J are TRBV3-1 (or the pseudogene TRBV3-2) and TRBJ1-1, with 11 bases lining up with TRBD1. The V and J ends lost 3 bases and 1 base, in that order; junction bases with no gene match: 10. CDR3 length: 18 residues. Germline values: CDR1 LGHDT, CDR2 YNNKEL (reference sequence). DNA for the CDR3: TGTGCCAGCAGCCAGGCGATACCGGGACAGGGGGGGAACACTGAAGCTTTCTTT. As protein: CASSQAIPGQGGNTEAFF.

This clone was counted a few times. V is TRBV5-6 and J is TRBJ1-5; 8 nucleotides match TRBD1. Germline assignment: CDR1 SGHDT and CDR2 YYEEEE. This CDR3 spans 13 amino acids. V lost 4 bases and J lost 7; bases outside the gene matches: 4. The DNA of the CDR3 is TGTGCCAGCAGCAGGGGACAGGAACAGCCCCAGCATTTT. Protein sequence: CASSRGQEQPQHF.

The chain has TRBV6-5 and TRBJ1-2; 8 nucleotides align to TRBD1. CDR1 and CDR2 from the germline V gene are MNHEY and SVGAGI. V shed 4 bases, J shed 8 bases, and the junction held 9 bases outside the gene matches. CDR3 length equals 14 residues. CDR3 protein: CASSSMDRARGYTF. The DNA for the CDR3 is TGTGCCAGCAGTTCGATGGACAGGGCGCGCGGCTACACCTTC.

This clone was seen a handful of times. At one boundary the junction diverges from the germline segment, which might be a read error. Other DNA sequences within the sample encode an identical CDR3. The V gene is TRBV19, the J gene TRBJ1-3; 7 positions match TRBD1. The CDR3 runs to 14 residues. Germline CDR1 LNHDA, CDR2 SQIVND (reference sequence). CDR3 in DNA: TGTGCCAGTAGTATGACAGGGTCTGGCAACACCATATATTTT. Translation: CASSMTGSGNTIYF.

V and J are TRBV3-1 (or the pseudogene TRBV3-2) and TRBJ2-1; 11 bases line up with TRBD2. CDR1 and CDR2 (germline): LGHDT, YNNKEL (reference sequence). J was trimmed by 4 bases and V by 3 bases; bases with no gene match: 5. This CDR3 has 16 residues. The CDR3 DNA reads as TGTGCCAGCAGCCACGCTAGCGGGAGGAGGTACAATGAGCAGTTCTTC. Its protein product is CASSHASGRRYNEQFF.

CDR3 in DNA: TGTGCCAGCACCACCCGACTAGCGGGCGCCTCCTACAATGAGCAGTTCTTC. Its protein product is CASTTRLAGASYNEQFF. This rearrangement joins TRBV28 to TRBJ2-1; the match to TRBD2 covers 10 bases. CDR1 MDHEN and CDR2 SYDVKM come from the germline V gene. Unmatched junction bases numbered 9, after V lost 7 bases and J lost 0 bases. The CDR3 spans 17 residues.

CDR3 loop: CASSLVAGRRSGELFF. For the CDR3, the DNA is TGTGCCAGCAGCTTAGTCGCGGGGAGACGGTCCGGGGAGCTGTTTTTT. The gene calls are TRBV7-3 and TRBJ2-2; possibly TRBD2 for D (6 bases). Looked up from germline, CDR1 is SGHTA and CDR2 is FQGTGA. Deletions cut 2 bases from V and 6 bases from J, with 16 bases between. The CDR3 length is 16 residues.

As to this clone: The junction departs from germline at one end; a sequencing error may be responsible. J is TRBJ2-3 and V is TRBV2; D may be TRBD2 (7 bases). Per germline, CDR1 SNHLY and CDR2 FYNNEI. The CDR3 runs to 18 residues. The CDR3 protein is CASIGGAGLRRSTHTQYF. In DNA form, the CDR3 reads TGTGCCAGCATTGGGGGGGCCGGGCTGAGAAGGAGCACACATACGCAGTATTTT.

This chain links TRBV5-8 with TRBJ1-1; 8 nucleotides match TRBD1. The V and J ends lost 3 bases and 8 bases, in that order; junction bases with no gene match: 12. CDR1 and CDR2 (germline): SGHTS, YDEGEE. CDR3 length: 15 amino acids. In nucleotides, the CDR3 is TGTGCCAGCAGCTACACGCCAGACAGGGGCGGGGAAGCTTTCTTT. It specifies CASSYTPDRGGEAFF.